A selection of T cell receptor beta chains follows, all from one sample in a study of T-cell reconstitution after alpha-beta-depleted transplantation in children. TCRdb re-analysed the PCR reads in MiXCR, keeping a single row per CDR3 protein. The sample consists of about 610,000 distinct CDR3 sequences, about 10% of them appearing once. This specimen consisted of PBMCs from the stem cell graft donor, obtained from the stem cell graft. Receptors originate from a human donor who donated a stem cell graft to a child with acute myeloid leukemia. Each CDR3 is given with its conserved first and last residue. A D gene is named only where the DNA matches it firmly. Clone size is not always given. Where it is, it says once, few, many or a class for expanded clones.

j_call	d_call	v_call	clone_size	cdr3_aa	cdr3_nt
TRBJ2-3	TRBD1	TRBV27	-	CASSTRTGITDTQYF	TGTGCCAGCAGTACCCGGACAGGGATCACAGATACGCAGTATTTT
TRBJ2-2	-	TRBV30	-	CAWSVFATPLNTGELFF	TGTGCCTGGAGTGTATTCGCCACCCCCTTGAACACCGGGGAGCTGTTTTTT
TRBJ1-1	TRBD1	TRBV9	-	CASGDSLNTEAFF	TGTGCCAGCGGGGACAGTTTGAACACTGAAGCTTTCTTT
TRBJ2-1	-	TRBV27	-	CASSRLGNYNEQFF	TGTGCCAGCAGTAGACTAGGGAATTACAATGAGCAGTTCTTC
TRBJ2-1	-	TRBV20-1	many	CSARGPGSSYNEQFF	TGCAGTGCTAGAGGGCCGGGGAGCTCCTACAATGAGCAGTTCTTC
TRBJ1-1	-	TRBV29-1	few	CSVDEGADEAFF	TGCAGCGTTGATGAAGGGGCAGACGAAGCTTTCTTT
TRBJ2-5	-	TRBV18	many	CASSSAGTQYF	TGTGCCAGCTCCTCTGCTGGGACCCAGTACTTC
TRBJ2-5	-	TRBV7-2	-	CASSPWDETQYF	TGTGCCAGCAGCCCCTGGGACGAGACCCAGTACTTC
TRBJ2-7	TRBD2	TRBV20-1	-	CSASQWEGYYEQYF	TGCAGTGCTAGTCAGTGGGAGGGATACTACGAGCAGTACTTC
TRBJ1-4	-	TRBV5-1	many	CASSPQGYNEKLFF	TGCGCCAGCAGCCCACAGGGCTATAATGAAAAACTGTTTTTT
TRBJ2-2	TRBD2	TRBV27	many	CASSFQRGATGELFF	TGTGCCAGCAGTTTCCAGCGGGGGGCCACCGGGGAGCTGTTTTTT
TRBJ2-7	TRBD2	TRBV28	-	CASSFSGREDLPTYEQYF	TGTGCCAGCAGTTTCTCCGGGAGGGAAGACCTTCCCACCTACGAGCAGTACTTC
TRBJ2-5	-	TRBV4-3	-	CASSQDRGAGETQYF	TGCGCCAGCAGCCAAGATCGTGGGGCCGGGGAGACCCAGTACTTC
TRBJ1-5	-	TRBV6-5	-	CASSTTHAGGQPQHF	TGTGCCAGCAGTACTACTCACGCAGGCGGTCAGCCCCAGCATTTT
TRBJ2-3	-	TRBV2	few	CAGVALTDTQYF	TGTGCCGGAGTTGCCCTCACAGATACGCAGTATTTT
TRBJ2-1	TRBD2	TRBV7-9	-	CASSPSGKGYNEQFF	TGTGCCAGCAGCCCTAGCGGGAAGGGCTACAATGAGCAGTTCTTC
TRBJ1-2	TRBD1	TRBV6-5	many	CASSYTGANYGYTF	TGTGCCAGCAGTTACACAGGGGCCAACTATGGCTACACCTTC
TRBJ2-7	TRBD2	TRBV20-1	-	CSARGRASGTFAYEQYF	TGCAGTGCTAGGGGGAGGGCTAGCGGTACATTTGCCTACGAGCAGTACTTC
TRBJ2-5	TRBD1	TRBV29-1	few	CSVARGTGGSETQYF	TGCAGCGTCGCTAGGGGGACAGGGGGATCAGAGACCCAGTACTTC
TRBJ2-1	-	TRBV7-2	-	CASSSIYNEQFF	TGTGCCAGCAGCTCTATATACAATGAGCAGTTCTTC
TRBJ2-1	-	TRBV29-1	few	CSVEGVGNHEQFF	TGCAGCGTTGAGGGAGTTGGAAACCATGAGCAGTTCTTC
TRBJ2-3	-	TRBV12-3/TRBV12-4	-	CASIRGLLMSDTQYF	TGTGCCAGCATCCGGGGACTCCTCATGTCAGATACGCAGTATTTT
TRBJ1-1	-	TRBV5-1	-	CASSPQGLDTEAFF	TGCGCCAGCAGCCCTCAGGGGTTGGACACTGAAGCTTTCTTT
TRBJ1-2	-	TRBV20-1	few	CSARDSTNYGYTF	TGCAGTGCTAGAGATTCTACCAACTATGGCTACACCTTC
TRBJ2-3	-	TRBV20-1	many	CSAAASADTQYF	TGCAGTGCTGCAGCGAGCGCAGATACGCAGTATTTT
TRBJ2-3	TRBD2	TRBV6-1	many	CASRRLAGSTDTQYF	TGTGCCAGCAGACGACTAGCGGGCAGCACAGATACGCAGTATTTT
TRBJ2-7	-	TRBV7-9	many	CASSSTVGLMNEQYF	TGTGCCAGCAGCTCAACCGTGGGCCTAATGAACGAGCAGTACTTC
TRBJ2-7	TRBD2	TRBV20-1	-	CSARGTSDYEQYF	TGCAGTGCTAGAGGGACTAGCGACTACGAGCAGTACTTC
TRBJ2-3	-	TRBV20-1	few	CSAWTVTDTQYF	TGCAGTGCTTGGACAGTCACAGATACGCAGTATTTT
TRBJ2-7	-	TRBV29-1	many	CSVVPNRNTYEQYF	TGCAGCGTTGTGCCCAACAGGAATACCTACGAGCAGTACTTC
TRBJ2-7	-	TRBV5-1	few	CASSSPAWEQYF	TGCGCCAGCAGCTCCCCTGCTTGGGAGCAGTACTTC
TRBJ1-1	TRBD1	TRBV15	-	CATSNRQGEAEAFF	TGTGCCACCAGCAACCGACAGGGGGAAGCTGAAGCTTTCTTT
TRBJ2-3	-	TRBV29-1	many	CSVVLTDTQYF	TGCAGCGTTGTTCTCACAGATACGCAGTATTTT
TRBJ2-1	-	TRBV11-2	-	CASSTTAALVAPNNEQFF	TGTGCCAGCAGCACAACGGCGGCACTAGTTGCGCCGAACAATGAGCAGTTCTTC
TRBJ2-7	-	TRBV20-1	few	CSAEAMGTPSYEQYF	TGCAGTGCAGAAGCTATGGGGACCCCGTCCTACGAGCAGTACTTC
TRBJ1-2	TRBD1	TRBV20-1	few	CSARTGVVSGYTF	TGCAGTGCAAGGACAGGGGTGGTTTCTGGCTACACCTTC
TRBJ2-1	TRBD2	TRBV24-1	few	CATSDWTGAHSGRAYEQFF	TGTGCCACCAGTGATTGGACAGGGGCCCATAGCGGGAGGGCCTATGAGCAGTTCTTC
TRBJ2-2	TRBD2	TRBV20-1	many	CSARLLAGGSMELFF	TGCAGTGCTAGACTTCTAGCGGGAGGATCTATGGAGCTGTTTTTT